This T cell receptor beta chain was captured in a study of monozygotic twins with cystic fibrosis. Study overall: With about 15 PCR cycles, barcoded libraries came from about 3 micrograms of fragmented DNA.

V trimming: 9 bases; J trimming: 6 bases; junction bases outside the gene matches: 10. Germline CDR1 SNHLY, CDR2 FYNNEI. CDR3 length equals 15 residues. This clone was seen once. What it recognizes is unknown. Some clones are missing from TCRdb's copy, which holds only in-frame ones; the method was immunoSEQ multiplex PCR. Of about 8,000 clones detected, 94% appear once; the ten largest clones hold about 0.51%. The study, taken as a whole, reports: Nucleotide-identical clonotype sharing was significantly higher within monozygotic CF twin pairs than between unrelated CF individuals. V usage most resembled the co-twin in 13 of 16 pairs.

This TCR was sampled from a boy between 2 and 10 years old with cystic fibrosis. The specimen was blood. V gene TRBV2 combines with J gene TRBJ2-1, with 11 positions matching TRBD2. The CDR3 is CASFPRLAGSNEQFF. The CDR3 coding sequence is TGTGCCAGTTTCCCACGACTAGCGGGGAGCAATGAGCAGTTCTTC.